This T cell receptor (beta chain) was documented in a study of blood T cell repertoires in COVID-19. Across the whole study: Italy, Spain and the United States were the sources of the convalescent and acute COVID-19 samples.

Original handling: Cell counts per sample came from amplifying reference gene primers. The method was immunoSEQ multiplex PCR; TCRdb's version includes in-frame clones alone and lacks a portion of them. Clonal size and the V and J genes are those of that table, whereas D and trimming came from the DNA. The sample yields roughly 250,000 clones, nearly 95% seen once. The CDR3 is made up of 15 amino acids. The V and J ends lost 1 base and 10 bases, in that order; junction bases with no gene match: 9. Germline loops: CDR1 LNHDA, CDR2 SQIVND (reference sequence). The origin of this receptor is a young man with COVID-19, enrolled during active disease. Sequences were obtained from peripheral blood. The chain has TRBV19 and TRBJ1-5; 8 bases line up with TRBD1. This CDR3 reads CASSIGSDRVEPQHF. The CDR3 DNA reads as TGTGCCAGTAGTATAGGATCGGACAGGGTTGAACCCCAGCATTTT.